This TCR beta chain is drawn from a study of cytotoxic CD8 clonotypes in ibrutinib-treated CLL. The wider study: Patients gave response samples after a median around twelve months of treatment, range 6 to 36. Findings of the study overall: Contraction or stability on treatment characterized the public clonotypes, which were uncommon.

For this clone: What it binds is unknown.

This CDR3 is built from 14 residues. Germline values: CDR1 LNHDA, CDR2 SQIVND (reference sequence). Unmatched junction bases numbered 9, after V lost 10 bases and J lost 2 bases. Here immunoSEQ multiplex PCR was the method, and the copy in TCRdb shows in-frame clones only, minus some. In the table there are over 150,000 clones, 81% of which are singletons. Frozen PBMC stocks contributed roughly 2.1 micrograms of genomic DNA to the TCR beta libraries. V usage is TRBV19 and J usage is TRBJ1-2; 8 nucleotides line up with TRBD1. The receptor was isolated from a human donor with chronic lymphocytic leukemia. Sequenced material: PBMCs, taken after 12 months of ibrutinib treatment. This chain's CDR3 is CATHKRQGNYGYTF. CDR3 nucleotides: TGTGCCACCCATAAACGACAGGGGAACTATGGCTACACCTTC. The full variable domain, its missing parts supplied by reference TRBV19 and TRBJ1-2, is DGGITQSPKYLFRKEGQNVTLSCEQNLNHDAMYWYRQDPGQGLRLIYYSQIVNDFQKGDIAEGYSVSREKKESFPLTVTSAQKNPTAFYLCATHKRQGNYGYTFGSGTRLTVV.